This T cell receptor beta chain comes out of a study of cytomegalovirus exposure and HLA in healthy donors. Primers for the PCR totalled 60 Vbeta and 13 Jbeta. Generated by immunoSEQ multiplex PCR, the TCRdb table keeps only in-frame clones and is missing some. The sample's table shows roughly 77,000 clones. The CDR3 runs to 16 residues. With 2 bases clipped from V and 2 bases from J, the junction kept 4 bases outside the gene matches. The germline V gene has CDR1 SGHKS and CDR2 YYEKEE (reference sequence). The chain links TRBV5-5 to TRBJ2-5; 12 bases match TRBD2. The source of this sequence is a female donor in good health and CMV-seropositive. Sequenced material: PBMCs. The CDR3: CASSLLAGGPQETQYF. The CDR3 DNA reads TGTGCCAGCAGCTTACTAGCGGGAGGTCCGCAAGAGACCCAGTACTTC.